The next 16 T cell receptor beta chains were all read from a single sample in a study of T-cell memory formation after mild COVID-19. TCRdb called the 5' RACE reads again in MiXCR, with one record for every CDR3 protein. This sample carries 200,000 to 250,000 distinct CDR3 sequences, approximately 9% of them seen once, and the ten largest clones take 22%. Sequenced input: PBMCs or a T cell subset sorted from them (not recorded which). The receptors stem from a man aged 18 to 35 who had mild COVID-19 (a few samples of this study predate the infection). Cell type and time point are not known.

This clonotype was found a few times. The CDR3 here is CASSYSFHRQGAEAFF. The CDR3 DNA follows: TGTGCCAGCAGTTACTCATTCCACAGGCAAGGGGCTGAAGCTTTCTTT. V and J are TRBV6-5 and TRBJ1-1; D might be TRBD1 (5 bases). This CDR3 contains 16 residues. Germline CDR1 MNHEY, CDR2 SVGAGI. The V gene lost 0 bases and the J gene lost 6 bases, with 17 bases spanning the gap.

The chain recombines TRBV29-1 with TRBJ2-7; 10 bases fit TRBD1. V shed 8 bases and J 1 base; nucleotides not matched to a gene: 5. The length of the CDR3 is 13 residues. Germline values: CDR1 SQVTM, CDR2 ANQGSEA. The CDR3 DNA sequence: TGCAGCACCCGGACAGGGGGTTCCTACGAGCAGTACTTC. Protein sequence: CSTRTGGSYEQYF.

This clonotype was observed a handful of times. The rearrangement joins TRBV29-1 to TRBJ2-3; D gene ambiguous. CDR1 SQVTM and CDR2 ANQGSEA come from the germline V gene. The V end was cut by 4 bases, the J end by 3 bases, with 8 bases between. The CDR3 length is 12 residues. DNA for the CDR3: TGCAGCGTTGGGACCGGGACAGATACGCAGTATTTT. Its translation is CSVGTGTDTQYF.

This clonotype was recorded at least ten times. The chain couples TRBV7-2 to TRBJ1-2, with 8 bases lining up with TRBD1. The CDR3 is 15 residues long. From germline, CDR1 is SGHTA and CDR2 FQGNSA. V lost 4 bases to trimming and J lost 0 bases; unmatched junction nucleotides: 4. The CDR3 here is CASSSRDRPNYGYTF. In nucleotides, the CDR3 is TGTGCCAGCAGCTCAAGGGACAGGCCTAACTATGGCTACACCTTC.

The chain recombines TRBV28 with TRBJ2-5; 7 bases are shared with TRBD2. With 2 bases clipped from V and 5 bases from J, the junction kept 8 bases outside the gene matches. The CDR3 has 15 amino acids. Germline V lookup: CDR1 MDHEN, CDR2 SYDVKM. The CDR3, as DNA: TGTGCCAGCAGTTTAGACCCGGGAGGCCGGGAGACCCAGTACTTC. It translates to CASSLDPGGRETQYF.

As regards this clonotype: A single base separates this from a much larger clone, so it may be a read error. This sequence joins TRBV10-3 and TRBJ2-3; TRBD2 matches 12 bases. J was trimmed by 2 bases and V by 10 bases; bases with no gene match: 4. The CDR3 runs to 14 residues. Germline V gives CDR1 ENHRY, CDR2 SYGVKD. The CDR3 DNA reads as TGTGCCACCGGACTAGCGGGACACACAGATACGCAGTATTTT. Its translation: CATGLAGHTDTQYF.

This clonotype has only a few counts. The genes are TRBV6-5 and TRBJ1-1; 7 bases match TRBD1. Germline V CDR1 and CDR2: MNHEY, SVGAGI. With V trimmed by 2 bases and J by 4 bases, 7 bases remained unmatched. This CDR3 comprises 15 residues. CDR3 loop: CASSYATGDGTEAFF. CDR3 DNA sequence: TGTGCCAGCAGTTACGCAACAGGGGACGGCACTGAAGCTTTCTTT.

The CDR3 sequence is CASSPYGQGSKGYTF. The CDR3 region has the DNA TGTGCCAGCAGTCCCTACGGACAGGGTTCGAAGGGCTACACCTTC. This chain joins TRBV6-5 and TRBJ1-2; 8 bases match TRBD1. Germline V CDR1 and CDR2: MNHEY, SVGAGI. The CDR3 is 15 amino acids. Trimming cost V 5 bases and J 8 bases; bases outside gene matches: 13.

This clonotype was detected only a few times. The chain combines TRBV15 with TRBJ1-2; D is ambiguous. The CDR3 extends over 14 amino acids. V gave up 1 base and J gave up 6 bases, with 12 bases separating them. Germline assignment: CDR1 LNHNV and CDR2 YYDKDF (reference sequence). CDR3 in DNA: TGTGCCACCAGCAGAGGTGACATTATCCATGGCTACACCTTC. It specifies CATSRGDIIHGYTF. Variable domain in full (rest from reference TRBV15 and TRBJ1-2): DAMVIQNPRYQVTQFGKPVTLSCSQTLNHNVMYWYQQKSSQAPKLLFHYYDKDFNNEADTPDNFQSRRPNTSFCFLDIRSPGLGDTAMYLCATSRGDIIHGYTFGSGTRLTVV.

The chain links TRBV12-5 to TRBJ2-1; TRBD2 agrees at 9 bases. The CDR3 sequence is 14 residues long. V was pared by 4 bases and J by 3 bases, with 1 base of the junction left unmatched. Germline CDR1 and CDR2: LGHNT and FRNRAP. For the CDR3, the DNA is TGTGCTAGTGGTTCAGCGGGGGGCTACAATGAGCAGTTCTTC. Its translation: CASGSAGGYNEQFF.

The V gene is TRBV7-2, the J gene TRBJ2-3, with D uncertain. Between the trimmed V and J ends, which lost 3 bases and 1 base, there was a span of 5 bases. CDR3 length: 13 amino acids. The germline CDR1 and CDR2 sequences are SGHTA and FQGNSA. This CDR3 reads CASSFWRTDTQYF. DNA for the CDR3: TGTGCCAGCAGCTTCTGGCGCACAGATACGCAGTATTTT.

The CDR3 spells CASSLAGASTDTQYF. The CDR3 DNA is TGCGCCAGCAGCTTGGCCGGTGCTAGCACAGATACGCAGTATTTT. The chain recombines TRBV5-1 with TRBJ2-3, with D hard to call. The germline gives CDR1 SGHRS, CDR2 YFSETQ. This CDR3 is built from 15 residues. V dropped 0 bases and J dropped 0 bases, with 8 bases sitting between them.

This clonotype was detected a few times. The chain combines TRBV29-1 with TRBJ2-2; 10 bases fit TRBD2. The CDR3 is 15 residues long. V trimming: 7 bases; J trimming: 4 bases; junction bases outside the gene matches: 9. Germline loops: CDR1 SQVTM, CDR2 ANQGSEA. The CDR3: CSALTSGVATGELFF. The CDR3 DNA reads TGCAGCGCCCTTACTAGCGGGGTAGCCACCGGGGAGCTGTTTTTT.

In its sample, this clonotype was seen a few times. The chain joins TRBV7-6 to TRBJ2-2; D is uncertain. V gave up 1 base and J gave up 6 bases, with 15 bases separating them. The V gene's germline CDR1 is SGHVS and CDR2 FNYEAQ. The CDR3 is made up of 16 amino acids. Written as DNA, the CDR3 is TGTGCCAGCAGCTTAGTTCCGGCTCCCAGCGCCGGGGAGCTGTTTTTT. Protein: CASSLVPAPSAGELFF.

In regard to this clonotype: The CDR3 does not close with the conserved phenylalanine or tryptophan, likely indicating a read error. The chain links TRBV9 to TRBJ1-2, with D hard to call. Trimming left V 0 bases short and J 1 base short, with 4 bases between. The CDR3 consists of 13 residues. Germline assignment: CDR1 SGDLS and CDR2 YYNGEE. The chain's CDR3 is CASSVDSNYGYTL. In DNA form, the CDR3 reads TGTGCCAGCAGCGTAGACAGTAACTATGGCTACACCTTA.

The chain has TRBV29-1 and TRBJ2-3, with TRBD1 matching 7 bases. This CDR3 comprises 17 residues. V trimming: 8 bases; J trimming: 2 bases; junction bases outside the gene matches: 19. Germline CDR1 and CDR2: SQVTM and ANQGSEA. CDR3 protein: CSTDRDSVYSFTDTQYF. CDR3 bases: TGCAGCACGGACCGGGACAGCGTGTACTCATTCACAGATACGCAGTATTTT.